A single count supports the clone carrying this T cell receptor beta chain. Its antigen is still unknown. The record originates from a study of T cells in Graves' hyperthyroidism and ophthalmopathy. Findings and limits, study-wide: Ophthalmopathy was distinguished from stable hyperthyroidism by 13 V-J signatures.

RNA transcripts were the template for amplifying TCR beta CDR3 regions. Primed by the HTBI set, a first-round RT-PCR was run on the TCR CDR3. MiXCR was run by TCRdb on the multiplex PCR reads, yielding one entry per CDR3 protein. The sample lists hundreds of thousands of distinct CDR3 sequences, nearly 45% occurring once. This clonotype was sampled from an adult man with Graves' disease, either hyperthyroidism or ophthalmopathy (not recorded which). Sequencing input: peripheral blood or thyroid tissue (not recorded which).

This CDR3 reads CATSRAGGQEDRQPQHF. In nucleotides, the CDR3 is TGTGCCACCAGCAGAGCAGGGGGACAGGAGGATCGTCAGCCCCAGCATTTT. The chain joins TRBV15 to TRBJ1-5; 8 positions match TRBD1. CDR1 is LNHNV, CDR2 YYDKDF, per germline (reference sequence). This CDR3 spans 17 amino acids. With V trimmed by 1 base and J by 6 bases, 11 bases remained unmatched.